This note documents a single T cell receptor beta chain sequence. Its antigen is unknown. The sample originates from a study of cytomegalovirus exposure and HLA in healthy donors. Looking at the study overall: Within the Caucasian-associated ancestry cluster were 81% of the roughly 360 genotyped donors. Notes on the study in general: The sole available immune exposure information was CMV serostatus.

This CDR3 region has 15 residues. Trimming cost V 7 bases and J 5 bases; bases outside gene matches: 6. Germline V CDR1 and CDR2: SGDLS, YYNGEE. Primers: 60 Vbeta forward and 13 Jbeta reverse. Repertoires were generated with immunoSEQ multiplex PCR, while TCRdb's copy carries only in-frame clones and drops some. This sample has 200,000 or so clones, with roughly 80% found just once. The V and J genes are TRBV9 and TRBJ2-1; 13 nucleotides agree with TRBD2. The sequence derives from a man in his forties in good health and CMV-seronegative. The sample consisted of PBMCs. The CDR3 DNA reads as TGTGCCAGCGCGACTAGCGGGAGGTTTCACAATGAGCAGTTCTTC. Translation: CASATSGRFHNEQFF.